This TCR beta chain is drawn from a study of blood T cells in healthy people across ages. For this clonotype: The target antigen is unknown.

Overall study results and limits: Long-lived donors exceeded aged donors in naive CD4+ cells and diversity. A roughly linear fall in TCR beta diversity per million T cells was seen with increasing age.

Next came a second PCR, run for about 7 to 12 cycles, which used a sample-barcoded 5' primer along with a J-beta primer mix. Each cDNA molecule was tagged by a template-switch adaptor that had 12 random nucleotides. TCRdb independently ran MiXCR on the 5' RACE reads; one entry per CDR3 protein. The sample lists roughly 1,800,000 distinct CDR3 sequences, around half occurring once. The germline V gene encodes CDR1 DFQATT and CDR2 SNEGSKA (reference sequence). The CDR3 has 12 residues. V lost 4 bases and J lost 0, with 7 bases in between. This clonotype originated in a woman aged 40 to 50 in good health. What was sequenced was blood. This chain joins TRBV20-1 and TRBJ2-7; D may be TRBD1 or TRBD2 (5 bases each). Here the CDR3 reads CSANGGSYEQYF. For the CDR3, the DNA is TGCAGTGCTAATGGGGGCTCCTACGAGCAGTACTTC.